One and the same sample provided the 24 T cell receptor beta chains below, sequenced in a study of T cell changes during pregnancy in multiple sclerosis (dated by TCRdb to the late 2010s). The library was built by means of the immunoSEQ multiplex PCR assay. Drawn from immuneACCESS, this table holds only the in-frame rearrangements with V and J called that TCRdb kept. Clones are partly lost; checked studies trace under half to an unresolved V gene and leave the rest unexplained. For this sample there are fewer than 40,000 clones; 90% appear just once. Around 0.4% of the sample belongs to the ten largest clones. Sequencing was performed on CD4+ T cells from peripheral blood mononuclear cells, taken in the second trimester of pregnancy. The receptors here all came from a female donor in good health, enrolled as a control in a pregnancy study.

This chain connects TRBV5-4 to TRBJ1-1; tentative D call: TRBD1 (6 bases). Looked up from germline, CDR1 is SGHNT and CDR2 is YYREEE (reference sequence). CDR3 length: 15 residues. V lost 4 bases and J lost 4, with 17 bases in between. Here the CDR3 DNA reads TGTGCCAGCAGCCCCTTGTTGGGGGCAACCACTGAAGCTTTCTTT. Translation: CASSPLLGATTEAFF.

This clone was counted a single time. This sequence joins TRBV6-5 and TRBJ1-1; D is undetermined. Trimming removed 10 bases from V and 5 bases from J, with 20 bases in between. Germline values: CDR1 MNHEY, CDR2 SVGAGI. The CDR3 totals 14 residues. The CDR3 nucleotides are TGTGCCACCCTTGCGGATAGAACATGGACTGAAGCTTTCTTT. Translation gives CATLADRTWTEAFF.

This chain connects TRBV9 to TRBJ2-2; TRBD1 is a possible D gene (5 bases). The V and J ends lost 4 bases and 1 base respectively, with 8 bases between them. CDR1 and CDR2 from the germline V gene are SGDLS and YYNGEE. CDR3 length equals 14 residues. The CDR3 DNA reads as TGTGCCAGCAGCTTAACAGGGAACACCGGGGAGCTGTTTTTT. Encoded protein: CASSLTGNTGELFF.

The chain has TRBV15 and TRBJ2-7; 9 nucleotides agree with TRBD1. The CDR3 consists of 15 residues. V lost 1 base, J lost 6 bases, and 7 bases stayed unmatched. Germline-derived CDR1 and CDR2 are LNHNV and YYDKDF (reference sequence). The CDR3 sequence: CATSRGVGQGREQYF. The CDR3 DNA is TGTGCCACCAGCAGAGGCGTGGGACAGGGCCGCGAGCAGTACTTC.

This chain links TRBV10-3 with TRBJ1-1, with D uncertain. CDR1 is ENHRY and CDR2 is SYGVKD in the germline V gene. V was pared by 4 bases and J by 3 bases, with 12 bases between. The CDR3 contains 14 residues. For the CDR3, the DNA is TGTGCCATCAGTGTCGGCGGGTCGGACACTGAAGCTTTCTTT. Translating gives CAISVGGSDTEAFF.

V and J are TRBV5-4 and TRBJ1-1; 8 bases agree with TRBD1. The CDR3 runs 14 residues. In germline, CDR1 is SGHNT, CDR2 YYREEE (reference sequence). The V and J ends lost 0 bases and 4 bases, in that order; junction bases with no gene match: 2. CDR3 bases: TGTGCCAGCAGCTTGGGACAGGGGAGCACTGAAGCTTTCTTT. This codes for CASSLGQGSTEAFF.

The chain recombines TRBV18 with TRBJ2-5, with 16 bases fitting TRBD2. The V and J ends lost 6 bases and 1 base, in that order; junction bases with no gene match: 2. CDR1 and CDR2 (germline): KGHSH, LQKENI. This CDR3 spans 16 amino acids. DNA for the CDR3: TGTGCCAGCTCCGGGACTAGCGGGGGGGTCCAAGAGACCCAGTACTTC. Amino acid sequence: CASSGTSGGVQETQYF.

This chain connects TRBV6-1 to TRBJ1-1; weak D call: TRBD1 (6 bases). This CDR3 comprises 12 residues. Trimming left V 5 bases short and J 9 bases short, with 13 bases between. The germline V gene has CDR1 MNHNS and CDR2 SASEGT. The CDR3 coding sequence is TGTGCCAGCAGTATAACAGGGTGGAAAGCTTTCTTT. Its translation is CASSITGWKAFF.

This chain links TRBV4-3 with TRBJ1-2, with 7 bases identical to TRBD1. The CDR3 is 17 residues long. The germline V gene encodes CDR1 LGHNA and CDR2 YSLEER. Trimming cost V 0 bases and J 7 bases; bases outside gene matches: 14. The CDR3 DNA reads TGCGCCAGCAGCCAAGAGGCGGGGACAGACCAGCAAGGTGGCTACACCTTC. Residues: CASSQEAGTDQQGGYTF.

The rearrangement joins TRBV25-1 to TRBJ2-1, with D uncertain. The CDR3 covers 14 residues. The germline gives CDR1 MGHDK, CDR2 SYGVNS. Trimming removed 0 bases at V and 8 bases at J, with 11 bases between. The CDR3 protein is CASSEYPHRDEQFF. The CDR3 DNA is TGTGCCAGCAGTGAATATCCCCACCGGGATGAGCAGTTCTTC.

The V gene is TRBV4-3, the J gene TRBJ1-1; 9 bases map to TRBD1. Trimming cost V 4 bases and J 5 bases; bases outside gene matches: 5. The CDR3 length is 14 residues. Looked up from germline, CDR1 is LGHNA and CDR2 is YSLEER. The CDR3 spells CASSPKTGGTEAFF. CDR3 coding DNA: TGCGCCAGCAGCCCTAAGACAGGGGGGACTGAAGCTTTCTTT.

The CDR3 spells CASSFVKDRVAYNEQFF. The CDR3 DNA reads TGTGCCAGCAGCTTTGTTAAGGACAGGGTGGCCTACAATGAGCAGTTCTTC. The chain joins TRBV13 to TRBJ2-1, with 8 bases matching TRBD1. This CDR3 contains 17 residues. The germline V gene encodes CDR1 PRHDT and CDR2 FYEKMQ (reference sequence). Trimming cost V 3 bases and J 2 bases; bases outside gene matches: 9.

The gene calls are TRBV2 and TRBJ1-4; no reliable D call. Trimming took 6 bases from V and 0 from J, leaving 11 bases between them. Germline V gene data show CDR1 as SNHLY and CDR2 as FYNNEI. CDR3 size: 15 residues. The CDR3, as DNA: TGTGCCAGCAGGGGAAGCGGAGCAACTAATGAAAAACTGTTTTTT. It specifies CASRGSGATNEKLFF.

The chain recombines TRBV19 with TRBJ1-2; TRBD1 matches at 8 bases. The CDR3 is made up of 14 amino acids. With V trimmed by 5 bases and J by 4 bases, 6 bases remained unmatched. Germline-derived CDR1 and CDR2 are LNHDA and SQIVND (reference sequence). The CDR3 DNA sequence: TGTGCCAGTAGTCTGCCAGGGGGCGGCTATGGCTACACCTTC. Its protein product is CASSLPGGGYGYTF.

Here the CDR3 reads CASSQGQGLAGAKNIQYF. The CDR3 DNA follows: TGTGCCAGTAGTCAAGGACAGGGACTAGCGGGGGCCAAAAACATTCAGTACTTC. The rearrangement links TRBV19 to TRBJ2-4; 13 positions agree with TRBD2. V gave up 5 bases and J gave up 1 base; unmatched junction bases: 8. Germline lookup yields CDR1 LNHDA and CDR2 SQIVND (reference sequence). The CDR3 consists of 18 residues.

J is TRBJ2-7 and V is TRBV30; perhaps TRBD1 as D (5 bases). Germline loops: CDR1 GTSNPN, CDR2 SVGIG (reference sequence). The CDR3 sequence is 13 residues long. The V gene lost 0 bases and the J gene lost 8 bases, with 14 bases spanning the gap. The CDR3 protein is CAWSVRERGKQYF. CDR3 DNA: TGTGCCTGGAGTGTACGAGAAAGGGGCAAGCAGTACTTC.

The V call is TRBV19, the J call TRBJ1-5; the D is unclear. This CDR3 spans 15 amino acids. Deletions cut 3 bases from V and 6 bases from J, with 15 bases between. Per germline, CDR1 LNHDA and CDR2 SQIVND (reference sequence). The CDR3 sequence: CASSIAGGISQPQHF. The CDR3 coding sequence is TGTGCCAGTAGTATTGCTGGAGGGATCAGTCAGCCCCAGCATTTT.

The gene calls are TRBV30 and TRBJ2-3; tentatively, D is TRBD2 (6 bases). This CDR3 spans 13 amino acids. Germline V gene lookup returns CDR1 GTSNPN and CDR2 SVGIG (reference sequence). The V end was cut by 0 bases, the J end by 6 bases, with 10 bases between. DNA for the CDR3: TGTGCCTGGAGTGTACGGAGGGCCGATACGCAGTATTTT. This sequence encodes CAWSVRRADTQYF.

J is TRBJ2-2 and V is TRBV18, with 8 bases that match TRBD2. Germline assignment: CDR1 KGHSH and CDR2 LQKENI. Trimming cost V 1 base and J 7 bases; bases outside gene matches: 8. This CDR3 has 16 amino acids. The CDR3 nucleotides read TGTGCCAGCTCACCACTGAGCGGGAGTCCAAACGGGGAGCTGTTTTTT. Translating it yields CASSPLSGSPNGELFF.

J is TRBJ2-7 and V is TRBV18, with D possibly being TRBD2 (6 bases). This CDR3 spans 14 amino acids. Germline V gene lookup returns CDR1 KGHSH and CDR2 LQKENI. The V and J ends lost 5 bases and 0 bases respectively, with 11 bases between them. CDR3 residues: CASSSSVSSYEQYF. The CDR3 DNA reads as TGTGCCAGCTCATCTAGCGTTAGCTCCTACGAGCAGTACTTC. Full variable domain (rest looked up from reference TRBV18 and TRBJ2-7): NAGVMQNPRHLVRRRGQEARLRCSPMKGHSHVYWYRQLPEEGLKFMVYLQKENIIDESGMPKERFSAEFPKEGPSILRIQQVVRGDSAAYFCASSSSVSSYEQYFGPGTRLTVT.

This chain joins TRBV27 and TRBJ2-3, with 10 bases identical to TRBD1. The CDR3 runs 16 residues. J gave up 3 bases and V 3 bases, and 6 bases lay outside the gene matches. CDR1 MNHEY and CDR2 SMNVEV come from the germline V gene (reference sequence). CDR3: CASSLWTGGSTDTQYF. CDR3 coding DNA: TGTGCCAGCAGTTTGTGGACAGGGGGTTCTACAGATACGCAGTATTTT.

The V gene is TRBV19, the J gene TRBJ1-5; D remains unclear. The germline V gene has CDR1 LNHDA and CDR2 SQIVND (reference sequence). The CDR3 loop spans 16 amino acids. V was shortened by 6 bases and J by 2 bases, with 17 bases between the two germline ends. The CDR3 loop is CASRRGVGVGNQPQHF. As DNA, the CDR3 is TGTGCCAGTAGGCGCGGGGTGGGCGTCGGCAATCAGCCCCAGCATTTT.

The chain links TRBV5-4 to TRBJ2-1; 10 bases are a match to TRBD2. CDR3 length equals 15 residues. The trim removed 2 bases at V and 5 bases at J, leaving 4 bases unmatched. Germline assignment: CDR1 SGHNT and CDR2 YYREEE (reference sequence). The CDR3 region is CASSFSGGPNNEQFF. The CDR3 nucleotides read TGTGCCAGCAGCTTTAGCGGGGGGCCGAACAATGAGCAGTTCTTC. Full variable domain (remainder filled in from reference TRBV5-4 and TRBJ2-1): ETGVTQSPTHLIKTRGQQVTLRCSSQSGHNTVSWYQQALGQGPQFIFQYYREEENGRGNFPPRFSGLQFPNYSSELNVNALELDDSALYLCASSFSGGPNNEQFFGPGTRLTVL.

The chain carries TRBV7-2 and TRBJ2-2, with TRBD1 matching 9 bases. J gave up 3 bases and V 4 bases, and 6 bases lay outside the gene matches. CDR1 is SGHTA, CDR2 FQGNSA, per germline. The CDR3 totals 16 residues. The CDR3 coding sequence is TGTGCCAGCAGCTCCCGGACAGGGGCATACACCGGGGAGCTGTTTTTT. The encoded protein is CASSSRTGAYTGELFF.